Listed below are T cell receptor beta chains from one sample, sequenced in a study of beta chain features in type 1 diabetes. The data were produced by immunoSEQ multiplex PCR, yet TCRdb's version contains in-frame clones alone and is incomplete. The data show over 650,000 clones, with around 15% seen just once and 0.035% to 0.045% held by the top ten. Sequenced material: naive CD4+ T cells from blood. All receptors derive from a man in his late teens or twenties with type 1 diabetes. Both conserved end residues are part of each CDR3. D genes are given only for firm matches. The listing skips clone size in some rows; elsewhere it reads once, few, many or a size class.

.	.	TRBV10-3	TRBJ1-1	TGTGCCATCAGTGGTACAGGGTATCTTTCCACTGAAGCTTTCTTT	CAISGTGYLSTEAFF
.	.	TRBV19	TRBJ1-1	TGTGCCAGTGGGACTGAAGCTTTCTTT	CASGTEAFF
.	TRBD2	TRBV28	TRBJ2-7	TGTGCCAGCAGGCTAGCGGGGCTCACCTACGAGCAGTACTTC	CASRLAGLTYEQYF
few	TRBD1	TRBV6-5	TRBJ1-2	TGTGCCAGCAGTTTGGGACAGAACTATGGCTACACCTTC	CASSLGQNYGYTF
.	.	TRBV6-5	TRBJ2-3	TGTGCCAGCAGGCGACTATATCCCACAGATACGCAGTATTTT	CASRRLYPTDTQYF
.	.	TRBV29-1	TRBJ1-4	TGCAGCGTTCGGGGTAATGAAAAACTGTTTTTT	CSVRGNEKLFF
.	TRBD2	TRBV29-1	TRBJ2-7	TGCAGCGTTGAGGCTAGCGGGAGACCGGAAGAGCAGTACTTC	CSVEASGRPEEQYF
few	.	TRBV5-6	TRBJ2-1	TGTGCCAGCAGCTGGGTCGATGTCGGCAATGAGCAGTTCTTC	CASSWVDVGNEQFF
.	.	TRBV7-9	TRBJ2-5	TGTGCCAGCAGCCCGGGGCGGTTCGGAGAGACCCAGTACTTC	CASSPGRFGETQYF
.	.	TRBV5-4	TRBJ2-7	TGTGCCAGCAGCGTTCATGCGGGACAGATCTACGAGCAGTACTTC	CASSVHAGQIYEQYF
few	.	TRBV5-1	TRBJ2-1	TGCGCCAGCAGCTTGGAACCTTTAGCAGGGGAGCAGTTCTTC	CASSLEPLAGEQFF
.	.	TRBV16	TRBJ1-3	TGTGCCAGCAGCCGAGAGCGTATACCTGGAAACACCATATATTTT	CASSRERIPGNTIYF
.	.	TRBV14	TRBJ2-5	TGTGCCAGCAGCCAAGAAATTAGTTCGGGGCGGGAGACCCAGTACTTC	CASSQEISSGRETQYF
.	.	TRBV7-2	TRBJ2-6	TGTGCCAGCAGCCGACAGCACTCTGGGGCCAACGTCCTGACTTTC	CASSRQHSGANVLTF
.	.	TRBV27	TRBJ2-7	TGTGCCAGCAGCCCAGAGGGGGTGGGTGAGCAGTACTTC	CASSPEGVGEQYF
few	.	TRBV7-2	TRBJ2-1	TGTGCCAGCAGCCCTCACGGGCAGGGAAATGAGCAGTTCTTC	CASSPHGQGNEQFF
few	.	TRBV30	TRBJ1-1	TGTGCCTGGAGATCGGGACCGAACACTGAAGCTTTCTTT	CAWRSGPNTEAFF
once	TRBD2	TRBV30	TRBJ2-6	TGTGCCTTCATTGGGACTAGCGGGGCTGGGGCCAACGTCCTGACTTTC	CAFIGTSGAGANVLTF
few	TRBD2	TRBV29-1	TRBJ2-7	TGCAGCGTTGTTGCGGGGGGCGTCTCCTACGAGCAGTACTTC	CSVVAGGVSYEQYF
few	TRBD2	TRBV7-9	TRBJ2-1	TGTGCCAGCAGCCCCCGGACTAGCGTCCTCTACAATGAGCAGTTCTTC	CASSPRTSVLYNEQFF